Reported below is one T cell receptor (beta chain). Its antigen is still unknown. One base away there is no much larger clone; base qualities are not given. This sample was taken from a study of OX40 agonist ivuxolimab in advanced cancers. Broadly, across the study: Ivuxolimab was an agonistic, fully human IgG2 monoclonal antibody directed against OX40 (CD134), a costimulatory receptor. Intravenous ivuxolimab was administered to patients every 2 weeks at six dose levels: 0.01, 0.1, 0.3, 1.5, 3 and 10 mg/kg. Among the 50 to 55 dose-escalation patients, some 20 had hepatocellular carcinoma, around 15 melanoma, 9 renal cell carcinoma and 9 head and neck cancer. Peripheral TCRbeta sequencing was intended to test whether TCR sequence diversity was altered and clonal T-cell expansion was caused by ivuxolimab. In the dose-escalation cohort, roughly 80% of patients were male, and the mean age was approximately 60 years, with a range of about 23 to 80. The paper describes the monotherapy dose-escalation part (N ≈ 50 patients) of the phase I trial of ivuxolimab. Patients were allowed to have had prior anti-PD-1, anti-PD-L1 or anti-CTLA-4 therapy, and approximately 43% of the dose-escalation patients had previously received checkpoint inhibitors. Partial responses occurred in three dose-escalation patients, of whom one had hepatocellular carcinoma and two had cutaneous melanoma.

The trial excluded patients who had a history of autoimmune disease or were on systemic immunosuppression. Peripheral blood for TCR sequencing was collected from all dose cohorts at baseline, on cycle 4 day 1, and on cycle 7 day 1. Samples were obtained from an open-label, multicenter, first-in-human phase I dose-escalation trial of ivuxolimab. The trial enrolled adults with locally advanced or metastatic head and neck squamous cell, hepatocellular, melanoma or renal cell carcinoma. Before TCR sequencing, CD4+ T cells and CD8+ T cells were sorted from peripheral blood as separate populations. According to the germline V gene (reference sequence), CDR1 reads SGHNT and CDR2 reads YYREEE. The CDR3 starts with the cysteine, ends with the phenylalanine, and has 13 residues. The DNA shown is the 39-base CDR3, in frame from base 1. The trim is 6 bases for V and 4 bases for J, with a gap of 11 bases between the germline ends.

To sequence the TCRbeta CDR3 region, genomic DNA was isolated from the sorted cells. The immunoSEQ Assay was used to sequence the TCRbeta CDR3 regions. Entries here come from immuneACCESS through TCRdb and include only in-frame sequences with V and J called. Some clones fail to appear in such tables; in the studies checked, an unresolved V gene covers under half of the shortfall, and the cause of the remainder is unknown. The sample profile shows some 90,000 clones; over 75% of them were found once. Together, the top ten hold around 4.5% of the sample. The investigation overall reported the following: Low levels of normalized T-cell clonal expansion were also seen in some patients who did not respond. After ivuxolimab, CD8+ T cells had more expanded clones than CD4+ T cells on average. At doses of 0.1 to 3.0 mg/kg, clonal expansion of both CD4+ and CD8+ blood T cells was observed from baseline to week 6. In the 0.1-3.0 mg/kg groups, partial responders had among the lowest normalized peripheral clonal expansion, particularly in CD8+ T cells. Antigen specificity was not determined for the clonally expanded peripheral T cells.

The sequence joins TRBV5-4 to TRBJ2-1; TRBD1 could be the D gene, as 6 bases match. This TCR came from an adult with an advanced solid tumor such as melanoma, head and neck, liver or kidney cancer. The sample in question was CD4+ or CD8+ T cells sorted from blood, obtained in a trial of the OX40 agonist ivuxolimab. The nucleotides read TGTGCCAGCACAATGGACAGATACAATGAGCAGTTCTTC. Its protein product is CASTMDRYNEQFF.